The rows below give T cell receptor beta chains drawn from one sample of a study of shared clonotypes between healthy human individuals. Profiled with immunoSEQ multiplex PCR; TCRdb holds only in-frame clones, not every one. Here the sample spans 2.3 million or so clones, approximately 95% being singletons. The sample taken for sequencing was naive CD4+ T cells from PBMCs. These receptors all stem from a man younger than 35 in good health. Some clones in this sample may be carry-over from other donors' samples. Each CDR3 is given without its conserved first and last residue. Only some rows state a clone size, as once, few, many or a class for expanded clones.

TRBJ2-3	NA	TRBV2	ASSERLATAQY
TRBJ1-1	NA	TRBV27	ASSLSRANTEAF
TRBJ2-6	once	TRBV14	ASSQDRRPSGANVLT
TRBJ1-1	NA	TRBV14	ASSQGTNTEAF
TRBJ1-2	NA	TRBV5-1	ASSLTGPTDGYT
TRBJ1-5	few	TRBV28	ASRPGGYNQPQH
TRBJ1-5	NA	TRBV2	ASRGYRDSNQPQH
TRBJ1-4	NA	TRBV28	ASSLSAGRGQPNEKLF
TRBJ2-6	NA	TRBV11-3	ASSCRRRGQGGSGANVLT
TRBJ1-2	once	TRBV6-5	ASSYGGTAGYT
TRBJ2-5	NA	TRBV10-3	AISESASVVETQY
TRBJ2-7	NA	TRBV15	ATSKREDLYEQY
TRBJ1-1	NA	TRBV5-1	ASSLYATGTEAF
TRBJ1-1	NA	TRBV2	ASDGQPGGSAF
TRBJ2-7	NA	TRBV7-9	ASPQRGYEQY
TRBJ1-4	NA	TRBV9	ASSVGGRGEKLF
TRBJ2-1	NA	TRBV29-1	SVVGVFYNEQF
TRBJ2-3	NA	TRBV4-2	ASSHWEEASYTQY
TRBJ1-1	NA	TRBV4-2	ASSLGEGTEAF
TRBJ1-4	NA	TRBV28	ASNLLAGREKLF
TRBJ2-7	NA	TRBV5-4	ASSPGHTAPYEQY
TRBJ2-1	NA	TRBV7-3	ASSLTGGGGYNEQF
TRBJ2-7	NA	TRBV18	ASSPRQPHEQY
TRBJ2-1	NA	TRBV6-1	ASSEGRGTYNEQF
TRBJ1-2	NA	TRBV4-1	ASSYNPGTGYGYT
TRBJ2-1	once	TRBV27	ASSLFTLPYNEQF
TRBJ2-3	NA	TRBV5-4	ASSPRKTSTDTQY
TRBJ1-1	NA	TRBV28	ASSLWRGGTTEAF
TRBJ2-3	NA	TRBV5-1	ASGETDTQY
TRBJ2-1	few	TRBV2	ASSRDSEQF
TRBJ2-5	NA	TRBV11-3	ASSLGGTQY
TRBJ2-7	NA	TRBV6-1	ASSGLAGTYEQY
TRBJ2-2	NA	TRBV14	ASSQSWVAGDSNTGELF
TRBJ1-1	NA	TRBV5-6	ASSLPGQPDMNTEAF
TRBJ2-1	NA	TRBV5-1	ASRRDFAYNEQF
TRBJ2-3	NA	TRBV9	ASSVAGQGLRETQY
TRBJ1-1	NA	TRBV5-1	ASSPTVTGEAF
TRBJ1-2	NA	TRBV7-9	ASSGDRESSGYT
TRBJ2-5	NA	TRBV9	ASSVEGQETQY
TRBJ2-3	NA	TRBV11-3	ASSLGGARMDTQY
TRBJ2-2	NA	TRBV4-1	ASSQERGVTGELF
TRBJ2-2	NA	TRBV11-2	ASSWDTLNTGELF
TRBJ1-2	NA	TRBV30	AWRGATEGVGYT
TRBJ1-3	NA	TRBV6-5	ASSYSEVGNTIY
TRBJ2-7	NA	TRBV6-5	ASSTRGRGYYEQY
TRBJ2-7	NA	TRBV13	ASSLEARSYEQY
TRBJ2-5	NA	TRBV5-1	ASSSGIAGVQETQY
TRBJ2-7	NA	TRBV28	ASSLRQNYEQY
TRBJ1-4	NA	TRBV18	ASSPPGDSEKLF
TRBJ2-3	NA	TRBV28	ASRSGSSTDTQY
TRBJ2-1	NA	TRBV27	ASSLSRLAEGDEQF